The 23 T cell receptor beta chains in this list originate from one sample, sequenced in a study of beta chain features in type 1 diabetes. The entirety of the isolated RNA underwent reverse transcription, so expressed TCRB transcripts were sequenced. Data came from immunoSEQ multiplex PCR; TCRdb stores just in-frame clones and leaves some out. The profile covers about 900,000 clones, with under 20% appearing a single time and 0.023% taken by the ten largest. The sequencing input was naive CD4+ T cells from blood. The receptors here all came from a woman younger than 35 in good health.

CDR3 in amino acids: CASRRTGNTEAFF. The DNA of the CDR3 is TGTGCCAGCCGAAGGACAGGGAACACTGAAGCTTTCTTT. The rearrangement joins TRBV7-9 to TRBJ1-1, with 7 nucleotides matching TRBD1. J was trimmed by 1 base and V by 8 bases; bases with no gene match: 4. CDR1 and CDR2 from the germline V gene are SEHNR and FQNEAQ (reference sequence). The CDR3 extends over 13 amino acids.

The genes are TRBV27 and TRBJ2-7; TRBD2 matches at 14 bases. Germline assignment: CDR1 MNHEY and CDR2 SMNVEV (reference sequence). V lost 8 bases and J lost 3; bases outside the gene matches: 12. This CDR3 is built from 17 residues. CDR3 region: CASATGTSGRILYEQYF. In nucleotides, the CDR3 is TGTGCCAGCGCCACCGGGACTAGCGGGAGAATCCTCTACGAGCAGTACTTC.

This clone turned up a few times. The CDR3 sequence is CAISVSGMGNEQFF. For the CDR3, the DNA is TGTGCCATCAGTGTTAGCGGGATGGGCAATGAGCAGTTCTTC. The rearrangement uses TRBV10-3 and TRBJ2-1, with 8 nucleotides matching TRBD2. In germline, CDR1 is ENHRY, CDR2 SYGVKD. V lost 4 bases to trimming and J lost 6 bases; unmatched junction nucleotides: 5. This CDR3 has 14 amino acids.

This chain joins TRBV13 and TRBJ2-2; D ambiguous. Germline values: CDR1 PRHDT, CDR2 FYEKMQ (reference sequence). V dropped 5 bases and J dropped 5 bases, with 6 bases sitting between them. This CDR3 comprises 12 residues. The CDR3 DNA reads as TGTGCCAGCAGCCTACAAACCGGGGAGCTGTTTTTT. It translates to CASSLQTGELFF.

This clone was observed a handful of times. The chain recombines TRBV2 with TRBJ2-7, with D perhaps matching TRBD1 (6 bases). CDR1 and CDR2 (germline): SNHLY, FYNNEI. V lost 7 bases and J 0 bases, leaving 19 bases between the germline ends. The CDR3 consists of 16 residues. CDR3 in DNA: TGTGCCAGCATCGTAAGGGGGAGTAGAAGCTCCTACGAGCAGTACTTC. Translating gives CASIVRGSRSSYEQYF.

This clone was counted between two and nine times. The chain has TRBV5-6 and TRBJ1-2, with a weak D call TRBD1 (6 bases). The length of the CDR3 is 14 residues. Germline V gene data show CDR1 as SGHDT and CDR2 as YYEEEE. The V gene lost 1 base and the J gene lost 7 bases, with 14 bases spanning the gap. The CDR3 coding sequence is TGTGCCAGCAGCTTGTGGGCAGGGGTAGGTGGCTACACCTTC. It codes for CASSLWAGVGGYTF.

This clone showed up just a few times. The chain is built from TRBV29-1 and TRBJ1-2, with 7 bases identical to TRBD1. From germline, CDR1 is SQVTM and CDR2 ANQGSEA. V lost 4 bases, J lost 2 bases, and 7 bases stayed unmatched. This CDR3 region has 14 residues. CDR3 amino acids: CSVARDRNNYGYTF. Written as DNA, the CDR3 is TGCAGCGTTGCCCGGGACAGAAACAACTATGGCTACACCTTC. Together with reference TRBV29-1 and TRBJ1-2, the CDR3 gives the full variable domain: SAVISQKPSRDICQRGTSLTIQCQVDSQVTMMFWYRQQPGQSLTLIATANQGSEATYESGFVIDKFPISRPNLTFSTLTVSNMSPEDSSIYLCSVARDRNNYGYTFGSGTRLTVV.

The chain carries TRBV29-1 and TRBJ2-3; TRBD2 matches at 12 bases. CDR1 is SQVTM and CDR2 is ANQGSEA in the germline V gene. Trimming removed 5 bases from V and 3 bases from J; junction bases left unmatched: 6. The CDR3 runs to 15 residues. The CDR3 loop reads CSVLRLAGVTDTQYF. CDR3 DNA sequence: TGCAGCGTTCTGAGACTAGCGGGAGTTACAGATACGCAGTATTTT.

The chain couples TRBV5-4 to TRBJ2-5; D remains ambiguous. The CDR3 runs 14 residues. Deletions cut 0 bases from V and 4 bases from J, with 10 bases between. Per germline, CDR1 SGHNT and CDR2 YYREEE (reference sequence). CDR3 residues: CASSLGLATETQYF. The CDR3 coding sequence is TGTGCCAGCAGCTTGGGCCTGGCAACAGAGACCCAGTACTTC.

The chain joins TRBV29-1 to TRBJ2-7; D is uncertain. The V gene lost 0 bases and the J gene lost 2 bases, with 11 bases spanning the gap. CDR3 length equals 14 residues. Germline lookup yields CDR1 SQVTM and CDR2 ANQGSEA. DNA for the CDR3: TGCAGCGTTGAAGACCCCCGGGCTCCCTACGAGCAGTACTTC. Translated, it gives CSVEDPRAPYEQYF.

This sequence joins TRBV29-1 and TRBJ2-2; possibly TRBD2 for D (6 bases). Trimming took off 6 bases at V and 2 bases at J, with 16 bases between the two ends. The CDR3 is made up of 15 amino acids. The germline V gene has CDR1 SQVTM and CDR2 ANQGSEA. CDR3 amino acids: CSVGGTAGNTGELFF. The CDR3 bases are TGCAGCGTCGGAGGGACTGCCGGTAACACCGGGGAGCTGTTTTTT.

This clone was seen only a few times. The chain uses TRBV2 and TRBJ2-7; tentatively, D is TRBD1 (6 bases). The CDR3 covers 14 residues. Trimming pared 7 bases from V and 7 bases from J, leaving 20 bases between. The germline V gene encodes CDR1 SNHLY and CDR2 FYNNEI. The CDR3 reads CASILLTTRGEQYF. CDR3 nucleotide sequence: TGTGCCAGCATACTGCTTACCACGAGGGGGGAGCAGTACTTC.

This clone turned up a few times. V is TRBV2 and J is TRBJ2-3, with 13 nucleotides matching TRBD2. The V gene's germline CDR1 is SNHLY and CDR2 FYNNEI. The CDR3 length is 16 residues. V was pared by 9 bases and J by 0 bases, with 6 bases of the junction left unmatched. In DNA, the CDR3 is TGTGCCAGTCGACTAGCGGGAGGAGGAAGCACAGATACGCAGTATTTT. This gives the protein CASRLAGGGSTDTQYF.

V usage is TRBV7-2 and J usage is TRBJ1-2; no definite D call. CDR1 SGHTA and CDR2 FQGNSA come from the germline V gene. The CDR3 is 13 amino acids. The V end lost 5 bases, the J end lost 4 bases, and 11 bases lay between the germline ends. The DNA of the CDR3 is TGTGCCAGCAGCCCTCCCCGTTTCTATGGCTACACCTTC. Amino acid sequence: CASSPPRFYGYTF. Combining the CDR3 with reference TRBV7-2 and TRBJ1-2 gives the whole variable domain GAGVSQSPSNKVTEKGKDVELRCDPISGHTALYWYRQSLGQGLEFLIYFQGNSAPDKSGLPSDRFSAERTGGSVSTLTIQRTQQEDSAVYLCASSPPRFYGYTFGSGTRLTVV.

The chain has TRBV7-3 and TRBJ2-5; D is undetermined. The ends were cut back, 2 bases at V and 5 bases at J, with 9 bases in the middle. The CDR3 spans 13 residues. Germline V lookup: CDR1 SGHTA, CDR2 FQGTGA. The CDR3 DNA reads as TGTGCCAGCAGCTTATCTAGTTCGGAGACCCAGTACTTC. The encoded protein is CASSLSSSETQYF.

This clone was counted between two and nine times. The chain uses TRBV19 and TRBJ2-1; 9 bases align to TRBD1. Germline V lookup: CDR1 LNHDA, CDR2 SQIVND (reference sequence). This CDR3 comprises 15 residues. J gave up 4 bases and V 9 bases, and 10 bases lay outside the gene matches. CDR3 in DNA: TGTGCCAGCAGGCCCGGGACAGGGTTTTACAATGAGCAGTTCTTC. It encodes CASRPGTGFYNEQFF.

Concerning this clone itself: The same CDR3 is also encoded by other DNA sequences in this sample. The chain links TRBV5-4 to TRBJ2-7; no reliable D call. V was shortened by 1 base and J by 2 bases, with 7 bases between the two germline ends. The CDR3 is 13 residues long. CDR1 is SGHNT and CDR2 is YYREEE in the germline V gene (reference sequence). CDR3 coding DNA: TGTGCCAGCAGCTTGCCTGGGACCTACGAGCAGTACTTC. This translates into CASSLPGTYEQYF.

This chain uses TRBV4-1 with TRBJ2-1, with TRBD1 identical over 7 bases. The CDR3 covers 15 residues. Trimming took 6 bases from V and 1 from J; bases not matched to a gene: 6. Germline V gene lookup returns CDR1 MGHRA and CDR2 YSYEKL. The CDR3 loop reads CASRANRGSYNEQFF. Here the CDR3 DNA reads TGCGCCAGCAGGGCAAACAGGGGATCCTACAATGAGCAGTTCTTC.

The V call is TRBV2, the J call TRBJ2-7, with D unresolved. V was trimmed by 6 bases and J by 3 bases, leaving 6 bases between them. This CDR3 has 11 residues. CDR1 and CDR2 (germline): SNHLY, FYNNEI. CDR3 region: CASSVNYEQYF. DNA for the CDR3: TGTGCCAGCAGCGTTAACTACGAGCAGTACTTC.

In this sample, this clone turned up many times. The genes are TRBV7-9 and TRBJ2-1; maybe TRBD1 (6 bases). The germline gives CDR1 SEHNR, CDR2 FQNEAQ (reference sequence). V was clipped by 5 bases and J by 7 bases, with 15 bases between them. CDR3 length: 14 residues. CDR3 DNA: TGTGCCAGCAGCCACAGGGCCCCTGTGAATGAGCAGTTCTTC. Protein: CASSHRAPVNEQFF.

The rearrangement joins TRBV7-3 to TRBJ2-1, with D possibly being TRBD2 (6 bases). V lost 4 bases and J lost 8, with 18 bases in between. The CDR3 has 15 amino acids. Germline V gene sequence: CDR1 SGHTA, CDR2 FQGTGA. CDR3 bases: TGTGCCAGCAGCTCCTCTAGCGTTCGTCTTGATGAGCAGTTCTTC. Translated, it gives CASSSSSVRLDEQFF.

This clone has a handful of counts. Additional DNA sequences in this sample encode the identical CDR3. The chain recombines TRBV7-9 with TRBJ2-7, with TRBD2 matching over 12 bases. CDR1 and CDR2 from the germline V gene are SEHNR and FQNEAQ (reference sequence). The CDR3 is 15 residues long. V lost 5 bases to trimming and J lost 4 bases; unmatched junction nucleotides: 6. In DNA form, the CDR3 reads TGTGCCAGCAGCCTCGGACTAGCGGGATCTTACGAGCAGTACTTC. Translated, it gives CASSLGLAGSYEQYF.

This chain links TRBV28 with TRBJ1-2; unclear D gene. CDR1 and CDR2 from the germline V gene are MDHEN and SYDVKM. There are 15 residues in the CDR3. V shed 4 bases and J shed 4 bases, with 16 bases lying between them. The CDR3 is CASSYHPGTGYGYTF. The CDR3 DNA follows: TGTGCCAGCAGTTACCACCCGGGCACGGGCTATGGCTACACCTTC.